This record concerns one T cell receptor (beta chain) sequence. The antigen is undetermined. The sample comes from a study of a mutant IDH1 vaccine in newly diagnosed glioma. About the study: Treated patients had a mean age of approximately 40 years and a sex split that was approximately 62% male and about 40% female.

Here immunoSEQ multiplex PCR was the method, and the copy in TCRdb shows in-frame clones only, minus some. The sample includes under 150,000 clones, roughly 90% seen only once; the top ten take under 0.8%. As for time point: week 11, during vaccination. Vaccinated patients received 300 ug of mutant IDH1 20-mer peptide per dose, with topical imiquimod. Looked up from germline, CDR1 is SGHVS and CDR2 is FNYEAQ. This CDR3 region has 16 residues. Deletions cut 1 base from V and 8 bases from J, with 18 bases between. This receptor was identified in a woman in her fifties or sixties with glioma. V is TRBV7-6 and J is TRBJ2-1; D may correspond to TRBD1 or TRBD2 (5 bases each). The specimen was PBMCs, collected from a glioma patient whose treatment included an IDH1 peptide vaccine. DNA of the CDR3: TGTGCCAGCAGCTTAGGAGGGGACGGCGGCGTGGATGAGCAGTTCTTC. This gives the protein CASSLGGDGGVDEQFF.